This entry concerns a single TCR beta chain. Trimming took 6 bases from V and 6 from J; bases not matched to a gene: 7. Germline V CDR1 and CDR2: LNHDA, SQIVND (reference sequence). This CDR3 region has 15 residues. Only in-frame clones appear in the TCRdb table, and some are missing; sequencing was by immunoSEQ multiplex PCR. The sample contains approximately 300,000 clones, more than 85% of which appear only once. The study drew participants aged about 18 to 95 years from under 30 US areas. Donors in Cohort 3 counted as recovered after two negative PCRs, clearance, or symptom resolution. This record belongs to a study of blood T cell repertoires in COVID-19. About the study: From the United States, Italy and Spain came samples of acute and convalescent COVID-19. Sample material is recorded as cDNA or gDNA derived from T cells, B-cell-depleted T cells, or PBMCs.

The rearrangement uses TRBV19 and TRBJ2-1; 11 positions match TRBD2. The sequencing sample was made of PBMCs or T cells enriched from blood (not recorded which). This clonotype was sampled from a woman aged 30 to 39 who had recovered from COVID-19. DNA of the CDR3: TGTGCCAGTAGCCTAGCGGGGGGTATTTCCAATGAGCAGTTCTTC. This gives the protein CASSLAGGISNEQFF.